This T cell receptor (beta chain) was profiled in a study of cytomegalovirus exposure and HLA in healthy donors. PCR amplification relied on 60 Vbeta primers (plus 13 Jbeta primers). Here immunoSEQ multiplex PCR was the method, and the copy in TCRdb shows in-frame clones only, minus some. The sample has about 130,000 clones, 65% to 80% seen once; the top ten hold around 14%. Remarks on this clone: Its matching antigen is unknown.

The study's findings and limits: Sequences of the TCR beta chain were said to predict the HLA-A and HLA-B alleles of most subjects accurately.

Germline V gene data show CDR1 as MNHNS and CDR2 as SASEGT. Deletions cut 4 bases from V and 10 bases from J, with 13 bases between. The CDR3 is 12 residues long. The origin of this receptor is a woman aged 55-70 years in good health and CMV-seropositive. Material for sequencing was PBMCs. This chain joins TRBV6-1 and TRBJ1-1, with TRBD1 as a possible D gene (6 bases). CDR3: CASSGNRVGAFF. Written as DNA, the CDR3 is TGTGCCAGCAGTGGGAACAGGGTCGGAGCTTTCTTT.